The rows below give T cell receptor beta chains drawn from one sample of a study of response to subunit inactivated influenza vaccine. MiXCR was run by TCRdb on the RT-PCR reads, yielding one entry per CDR3 protein. The sample lists 600,000 to 850,000 distinct CDR3 sequences, 12% to 15% occurring once. Sequencing used PBMCs from blood, obtained around two weeks before vaccination. The receptors here all came from a man aged 50-60 years who received an inactivated influenza vaccine. CDR3s include the opening cysteine and the closing phenylalanine or tryptophan. D genes are given only for firm matches. Expanded clones are given a class, and other clones once, few, many or no size at all.

TRBJ1-6 | many | - | TRBV2 | TGTGCCAGCAGTGATGGAGGGTTCTCACCCCTCCACTTT | CASSDGGFSPLHF
TRBJ1-4 | few | - | TRBV20-1 | TGCAGTGTCCGACGGGGCGCAACTAATGAAAAACTGTTTTTT | CSVRRGATNEKLFF
TRBJ2-7 | - | TRBD2 | TRBV7-8 | TGTGCCAGCACAACTTCGCGGGAGGGGAGCTCCTACGAGCAGTACTTC | CASTTSREGSSYEQYF
TRBJ2-3 | few | TRBD2 | TRBV12-3/TRBV12-4 | TGTGCCAGCAGTTTCACTAGCGGGACCACAGATACGCAGTATTTT | CASSFTSGTTDTQYF
TRBJ2-5 | - | TRBD2 | TRBV28 | TGTGCCAGCAGTCTTCCGGGACTAGCATCGGAGACCCAGTACTTC | CASSLPGLASETQYF
TRBJ2-3 | - | TRBD2 | TRBV20-1 | TGCAGTGCTAGCGGGGGGACCACAGATACGCAGTATTTT | CSASGGTTDTQYF
TRBJ2-3 | - | TRBD2 | TRBV11-1 | TGTGCCAGCAGCTCCCCCCCAGGCGGGGGGGGTCGCACAGATACGCAGTATTTT | CASSSPPGGGGRTDTQYF
TRBJ2-5 | - | TRBD2 | TRBV28 | TGTGCCAGCAGGCCGGGACTAGTCGGTGAGACCCAGTACTTC | CASRPGLVGETQYF
TRBJ1-5 | many | - | TRBV28 | TGTGCCAGCATCACCGTCGATGGGGGCAATCAGCCCCAGCATTTT | CASITVDGGNQPQHF
TRBJ2-5 | few | TRBD1 | TRBV28 | TGTGCCAGCAGTTTTTCTTCAGGGGGCCAAGAGACCCAGTACTTC | CASSFSSGGQETQYF
TRBJ1-2 | - | - | TRBV7-9 | TGTGCCAGCAGCTTAGCGGGCTCCTCGGGGCTAACCTTC | CASSLAGSSGLTF
TRBJ2-1 | - | - | TRBV30 | TGTGCCTGGTCGCAAGGGCTCTCCTACAATGAGCAGTTCTTC | CAWSQGLSYNEQFF
TRBJ2-3 | many | - | TRBV4-3 | TGCGCCAGCAGCCAAGATCTGACTAGCACAGATACGCAGTATTTT | CASSQDLTSTDTQYF
TRBJ1-2 | few | - | TRBV4-2 | TGTGCCAGCAGCCAAGACATTGGGCTGCCCCCTAACTATGGCTACACCTTC | CASSQDIGLPPNYGYTF
TRBJ1-2 | - | TRBD1 | TRBV29-1 | TGCAGCGTAACCGCGGGGACAGGCAACTATGGCTACACCTTC | CSVTAGTGNYGYTF
TRBJ2-5 | - | - | TRBV29-1 | TGCAGCGTTCTAGTACTCCGGGTAGGCCAAGAGACCCAGTACTTC | CSVLVLRVGQETQYF
TRBJ2-3 | few | TRBD2 | TRBV11-1 | TGTGCCAGCAGCGGCCCGGGGACGGGACTAGCGGGAGGACGAACGCAGTATTTT | CASSGPGTGLAGGRTQYF
TRBJ1-1 | - | - | TRBV12-3/TRBV12-4 | TGTGCCAGCAGTCTCGAGCCGCGGGGCACTGAAGCTTTCTTT | CASSLEPRGTEAFF
TRBJ2-2 | - | - | TRBV5-1 | TGCGCCAGCAGCATTGGGCAGGGGAGGACCGGGGAGCTGTTTTTT | CASSIGQGRTGELFF
TRBJ1-3 | few | - | TRBV6-1 | TGTGCCAGCAGTGTTTCAGGGTCTGGAAACACCATATATTTT | CASSVSGSGNTIYF
TRBJ2-2 | many | - | TRBV7-8 | TGCGCCAGCAGCTTGGCCAGGTTGAACACCGGGGAGCTGTTTTTT | CASSLARLNTGELFF
TRBJ1-1 | - | - | TRBV28 | TGTGCCAGCAGCAGAAGACGTACCGAAGCTTTCTTT | CASSRRRTEAFF
TRBJ2-2 | - | - | TRBV7-9 | TGTGCCAGCAGCTTAGTTGAGGGGAACGGGGAGCTGTTTTTT | CASSLVEGNGELFF
TRBJ1-2 | - | - | TRBV4-1 | TGCGCCAGCAGCCAACCCCCGGAGTATGGCTACACCTTC | CASSQPPEYGYTF
TRBJ2-3 | - | TRBD1 | TRBV6-1 | TGTGCCAGCAGTGATCCGGCGTTGACAGGGGGCACAGATACGCAGTATTTT | CASSDPALTGGTDTQYF
TRBJ2-3 | few | - | TRBV6-1 | TGTGCCAGCAGCCCAACTAAGAGCACAGATACGCAGTATTTT | CASSPTKSTDTQYF